This TCR beta chain was observed in a study of T-cell reconstitution after alpha-beta-depleted transplantation in children. Germline CDR1 and CDR2: SGHKS and YYEKEE (reference sequence). The ends lost 1 base at V and 4 bases at J; junction bases unmatched: 11. This CDR3 spans 18 amino acids. Regarding the study as a whole: Day-60 TCRbeta diversity that was high in some patients was derived from surviving recipient T cells and thymic progenitors. Reportedly, only several hundred clones from non-depleted graft cells drove alpha-beta T-cell counts at about two months. At one year after transplant, newly produced T cells mostly accounted for T-cell counts and diversity.

This clonotype was counted between two and nine times. What it recognizes is unknown. Researchers prepared the TCRbeta library using unique molecular identifiers, the study reports. MiXCR was run by TCRdb on the PCR reads, yielding one entry per CDR3 protein. The data hold about 830,000 distinct CDR3 sequences, with 15% to 20% observed a single time. The TCR sequence derives from a male patient under 18 who had a stem cell transplant for acute lymphoblastic leukemia, so the T cells may come from the graft donor. Here the sequenced sample was PBMCs, mostly from graft donor cells, taken 360 days after TCRalphabeta/CD19-depleted stem cell transplant. This chain connects TRBV5-5 to TRBJ2-3; 11 nucleotides line up with TRBD1. CDR3: CASSLRKSGTGGADTQYF. CDR3 bases: TGTGCCAGCAGCTTGAGGAAATCCGGGACAGGGGGTGCAGATACGCAGTATTTT.